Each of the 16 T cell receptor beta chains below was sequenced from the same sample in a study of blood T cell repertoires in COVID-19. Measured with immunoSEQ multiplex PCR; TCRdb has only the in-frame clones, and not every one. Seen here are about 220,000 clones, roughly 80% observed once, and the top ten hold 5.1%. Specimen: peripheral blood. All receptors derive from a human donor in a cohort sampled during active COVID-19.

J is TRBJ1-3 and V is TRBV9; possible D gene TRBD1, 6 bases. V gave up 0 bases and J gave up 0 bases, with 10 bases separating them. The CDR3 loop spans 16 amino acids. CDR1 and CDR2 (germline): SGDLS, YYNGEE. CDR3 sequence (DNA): TGTGCCAGCAGCGTAGCTACAGGGTCCTCTGGAAACACCATATATTTT. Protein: CASSVATGSSGNTIYF.

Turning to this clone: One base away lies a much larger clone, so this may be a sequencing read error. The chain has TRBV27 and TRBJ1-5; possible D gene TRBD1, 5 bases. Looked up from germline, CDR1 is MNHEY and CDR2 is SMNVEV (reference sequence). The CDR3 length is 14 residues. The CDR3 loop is CVSREGEANQPQHF. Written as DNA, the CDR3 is TGTGTCAGCAGGGAAGGGGAGGCTAATCAGCCCCAGCATTTT.

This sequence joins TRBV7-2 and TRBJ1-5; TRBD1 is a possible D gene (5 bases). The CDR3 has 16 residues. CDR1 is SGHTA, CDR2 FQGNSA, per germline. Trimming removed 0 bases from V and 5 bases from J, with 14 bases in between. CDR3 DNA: TGTGCCAGCAGCTTAGCGGGAGGGACCGTCGATCAGCCCCAGCATTTT. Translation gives CASSLAGGTVDQPQHF.

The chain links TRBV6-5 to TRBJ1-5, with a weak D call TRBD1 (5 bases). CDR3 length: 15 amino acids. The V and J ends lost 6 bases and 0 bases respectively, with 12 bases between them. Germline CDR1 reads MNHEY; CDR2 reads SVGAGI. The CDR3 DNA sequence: TGTGCCAGCAGAGCCGACAGATATAGCAATCAGCCCCAGCATTTT. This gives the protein CASRADRYSNQPQHF.

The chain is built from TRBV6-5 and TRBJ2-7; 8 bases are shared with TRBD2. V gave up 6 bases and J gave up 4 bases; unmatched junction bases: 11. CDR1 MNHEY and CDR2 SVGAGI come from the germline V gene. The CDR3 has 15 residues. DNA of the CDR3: TGTGCCAGCAGCCCCCTAGCGGGTATTCCTTACGAGCAGTACTTC. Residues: CASSPLAGIPYEQYF.

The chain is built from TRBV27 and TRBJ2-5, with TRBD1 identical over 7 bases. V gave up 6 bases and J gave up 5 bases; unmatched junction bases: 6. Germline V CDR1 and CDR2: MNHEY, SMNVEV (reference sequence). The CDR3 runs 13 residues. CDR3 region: CASRHTGVETQYF. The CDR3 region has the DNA TGTGCCAGCAGACATACAGGGGTGGAGACCCAGTACTTC.

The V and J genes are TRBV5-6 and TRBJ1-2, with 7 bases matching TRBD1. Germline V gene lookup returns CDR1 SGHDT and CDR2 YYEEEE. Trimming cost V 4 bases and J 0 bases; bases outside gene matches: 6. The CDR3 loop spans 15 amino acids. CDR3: CASSPGDSTNYGYTF. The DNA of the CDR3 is TGTGCCAGCAGCCCCGGGGACAGTACTAACTATGGCTACACCTTC.

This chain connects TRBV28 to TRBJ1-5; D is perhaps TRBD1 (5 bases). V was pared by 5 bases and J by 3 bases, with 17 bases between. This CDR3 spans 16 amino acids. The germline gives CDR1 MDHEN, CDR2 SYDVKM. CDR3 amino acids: CASSRTGGVYNQPQHF. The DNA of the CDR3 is TGTGCCAGCAGTCGGACTGGAGGGGTTTACAATCAGCCCCAGCATTTT.

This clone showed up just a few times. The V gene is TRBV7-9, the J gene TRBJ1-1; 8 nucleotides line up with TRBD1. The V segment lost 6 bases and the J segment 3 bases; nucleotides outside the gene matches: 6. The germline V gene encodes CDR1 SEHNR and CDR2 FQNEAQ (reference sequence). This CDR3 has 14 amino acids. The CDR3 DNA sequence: TGTGCCAGCAGAATAACAGGGGGATACACTGAAGCTTTCTTT. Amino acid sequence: CASRITGGYTEAFF.

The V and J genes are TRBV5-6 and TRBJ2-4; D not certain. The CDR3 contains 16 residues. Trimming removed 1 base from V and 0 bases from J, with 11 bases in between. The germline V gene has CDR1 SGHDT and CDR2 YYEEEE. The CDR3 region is CASSLLQRLAKNIQYF. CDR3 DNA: TGTGCCAGCAGCTTGCTCCAGAGACTAGCCAAAAACATTCAGTACTTC. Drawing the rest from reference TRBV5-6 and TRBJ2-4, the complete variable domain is DAGVTQSPTHLIKTRGQQVTLRCSPKSGHDTVSWYQQALGQGPQFIFQYYEEEERQRGNFPDRFSGHQFPNYSSELNVNALLLGDSALYLCASSLLQRLAKNIQYFGAGTRLSVL.

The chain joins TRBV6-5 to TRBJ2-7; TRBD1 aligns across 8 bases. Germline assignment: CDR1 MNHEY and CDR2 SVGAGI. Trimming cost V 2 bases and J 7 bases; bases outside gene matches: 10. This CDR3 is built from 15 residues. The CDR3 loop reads CASSYVPAGGREQYF. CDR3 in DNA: TGTGCCAGCAGTTACGTCCCCGCAGGGGGCAGAGAGCAGTACTTC.

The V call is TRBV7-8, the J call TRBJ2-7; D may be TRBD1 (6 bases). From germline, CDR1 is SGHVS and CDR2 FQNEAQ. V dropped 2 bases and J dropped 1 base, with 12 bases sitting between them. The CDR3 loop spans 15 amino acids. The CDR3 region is CASSLRLGQSYEQYF. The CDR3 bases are TGTGCCAGCAGCTTAAGGCTCGGACAGTCCTACGAGCAGTACTTC.

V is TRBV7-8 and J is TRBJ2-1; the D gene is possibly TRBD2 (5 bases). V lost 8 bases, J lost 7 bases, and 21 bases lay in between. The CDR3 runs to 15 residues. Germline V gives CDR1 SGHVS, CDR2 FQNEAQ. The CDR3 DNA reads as TGTGCCAGCGCCAAGCCCGGGAAGGCGGGTAATGAGCAGTTCTTC. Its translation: CASAKPGKAGNEQFF.

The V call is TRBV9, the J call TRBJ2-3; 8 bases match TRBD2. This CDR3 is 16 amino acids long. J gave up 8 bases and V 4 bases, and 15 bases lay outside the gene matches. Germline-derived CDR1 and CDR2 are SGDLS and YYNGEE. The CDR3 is CASSTGTRRTSGTQYF. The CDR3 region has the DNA TGTGCCAGCAGCACCGGGACTAGGCGGACCTCGGGTACGCAGTATTTT.

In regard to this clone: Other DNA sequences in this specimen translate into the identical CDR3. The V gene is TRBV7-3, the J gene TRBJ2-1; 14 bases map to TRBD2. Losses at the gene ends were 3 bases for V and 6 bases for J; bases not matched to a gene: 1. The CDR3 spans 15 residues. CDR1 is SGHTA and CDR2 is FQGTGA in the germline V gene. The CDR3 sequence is CASSLGLAGVNEQFF. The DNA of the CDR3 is TGTGCCAGCAGCTTGGGACTAGCGGGAGTCAATGAGCAGTTCTTC. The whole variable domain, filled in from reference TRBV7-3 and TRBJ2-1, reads GAGVSQTPSNKVTEKGKYVELRCDPISGHTALYWYRQSLGQGPEFLIYFQGTGAADDSGLPNDRFFAVRPEGSVSTLKIQRTERGDSAVYLCASSLGLAGVNEQFFGPGTRLTVL.

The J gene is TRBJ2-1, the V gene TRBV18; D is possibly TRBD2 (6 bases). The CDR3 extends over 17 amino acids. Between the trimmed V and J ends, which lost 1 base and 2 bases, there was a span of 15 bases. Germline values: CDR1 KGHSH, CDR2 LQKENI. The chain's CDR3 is CASSPLSDLATYNEQFF. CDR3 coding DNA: TGTGCCAGCTCACCACTTAGCGACCTAGCGACCTACAATGAGCAGTTCTTC.